The T cell receptor beta chain under discussion was sequenced for a study of blood T cell repertoires in COVID-19. Overall study context: Acute-phase and convalescent COVID-19 samples originated in the United States, Italy and Spain. From T cells, B-cell-depleted T cells, or PBMCs came the material, which was cDNA or gDNA.

Authors' analysis steps: Estimates of nucleated cell counts were drawn from the amplification of reference gene primers. Assay used: immunoSEQ multiplex PCR; TCRdb lists only in-frame clones, some missing. That table furnishes V, J and clone size, whereas the DNA furnished D and trimming. This sample yields 250,000 to 400,000 clones, of which roughly 88% are seen a single time; roughly 2.9% belongs to the top ten. Trimming pared 9 bases from V and 8 bases from J, leaving 16 bases between. Germline assignment: CDR1 SNHLY and CDR2 FYNNEI. CDR3 length equals 12 residues. The sequenced sample consisted of peripheral blood. This clonotype originated in a woman aged 25 to 39 with COVID-19, enrolled during active disease. The chain couples TRBV2 to TRBJ1-2; D is uncertain. CDR3 sequence: CARHRESEGYTF. DNA for the CDR3: TGTGCCAGACATCGGGAGTCAGAGGGCTACACCTTC.